These T cell receptor beta chains were read from a single sample in a study of blood T cells in healthy people across ages. TCRdb re-called the 5' RACE reads with MiXCR, one entry per CDR3 protein. Among approximately 960,000 distinct CDR3 sequences listed, roughly 28% were seen once. These records were also assigned to another study, of T cells of mothers and their children.

The sample comprised blood. The receptors were gathered from a woman in her forties in good health. Both conserved end residues are part of each CDR3. A D gene is named only where the DNA matches it firmly. Size is omitted from some rows. Given values are once, few, many or a class for expanded clones.

D gene: -
clone size: many
J gene: TRBJ1-2
V gene: TRBV12-3/TRBV12-4
CDR3 DNA: TGTGCCAGCAGTTTTTCCAGAGAAGGCTACACCTTC
CDR3 protein: CASSFSREGYTF

D gene: -
clone size: many
J gene: TRBJ2-5
V gene: TRBV20-1
CDR3 DNA: TGCAGTGCTAGCGTGGGATTTGCGACCCAGTACTTC
CDR3 protein: CSASVGFATQYF

D gene: TRBD1
clone size: few
J gene: TRBJ1-1
V gene: TRBV6-2/TRBV6-3
CDR3 DNA: TGTGCCAGCAGTGTCGGACAGGGTCCTGAAGCTTTCTTT
CDR3 protein: CASSVGQGPEAFF

D gene: TRBD2
clone size: few
J gene: TRBJ2-5
V gene: TRBV7-2
CDR3 DNA: TGTGCCAGCAGCTTCAGCGGGGTTCGAGAGACCCAGTACTTC
CDR3 protein: CASSFSGVRETQYF

D gene: TRBD2
clone size: -
J gene: TRBJ2-1
V gene: TRBV4-2
CDR3 DNA: TGTGCCAGCAGCCAAGAAGGGGCGGGAGGTCGATACAATGAGCAGTTCTTC
CDR3 protein: CASSQEGAGGRYNEQFF

D gene: TRBD1
clone size: few
J gene: TRBJ1-2
V gene: TRBV12-3/TRBV12-4
CDR3 DNA: TGTGCCAGCAGTAAGGACAGGGGCCAAGGGGGCTACACCTTC
CDR3 protein: CASSKDRGQGGYTF

D gene: -
clone size: -
J gene: TRBJ2-5
V gene: TRBV29-1
CDR3 DNA: TGCAGCGGCGTCCCCGGAGGGACGGGGACCCAGTACTTC
CDR3 protein: CSGVPGGTGTQYF

D gene: -
clone size: -
J gene: TRBJ1-5
V gene: TRBV7-9
CDR3 DNA: TGTGCCAGCAGCTTATCCGGGCTGGATCGGCCCCAGCATTTT
CDR3 protein: CASSLSGLDRPQHF

D gene: -
clone size: -
J gene: TRBJ2-5
V gene: TRBV25-1
CDR3 DNA: TGTGCCAGCAGTGAAAATAAGGCCGGGGAGCAGTACTTC
CDR3 protein: CASSENKAGEQYF

D gene: TRBD2
clone size: -
J gene: TRBJ2-3
V gene: TRBV12-3/TRBV12-4
CDR3 DNA: TGTGCCAGCAGTCCCACCGGGGTAGCGGGGGGCGCAGATACGCAGTATTTT
CDR3 protein: CASSPTGVAGGADTQYF

D gene: TRBD2
clone size: -
J gene: TRBJ2-1
V gene: TRBV12-3/TRBV12-4
CDR3 DNA: TGTGCCAGCAGTTTTATAGCGGGAGTAATCAGTGAGCAGTTCTTC
CDR3 protein: CASSFIAGVISEQFF

D gene: TRBD1
clone size: few
J gene: TRBJ2-5
V gene: TRBV15
CDR3 DNA: TGTGCCACCAGCGGTGACAGGGTACGAGAGACCCAGTACTTC
CDR3 protein: CATSGDRVRETQYF